These T cell receptor beta chains were read from a single sample in a study of blood T cell repertoires in COVID-19. The method was immunoSEQ multiplex PCR; TCRdb's version includes in-frame clones alone and lacks a portion of them. The table has some 200,000 clones, over 75% seen once. Sequenced input: peripheral blood. The receptor source for this set is a man aged 40-50 years with active or convalescent COVID-19. The CDR3 runs from the conserved cysteine through the conserved F or W. Each record gives: D gene, J gene, V gene, clone size, CDR3 protein. The D gene is left open where the match is weak. Expanded clones get a size class; other rows say once, few or many, or leave the size out.

D: TRBD1; J: TRBJ1-2; V: TRBV4-2; size: .; CDR3: CASSQLWDRLFGGYTF
D: TRBD2; J: TRBJ2-3; V: TRBV2; size: .; CDR3: CASSGRRIAGKDNGDTQYF
D: .; J: TRBJ2-3; V: TRBV20-1; size: once; CDR3: CSAFRDTQYF
D: .; J: TRBJ2-1; V: TRBV18; size: .; CDR3: CASSPRPNSEQFF
D: TRBD1; J: TRBJ1-4; V: TRBV6-2/TRBV6-3; size: once; CDR3: CASSSPTGHSEKLFF
D: TRBD1; J: TRBJ1-5; V: TRBV30; size: .; CDR3: CACRSGTDNQPQHF
D: TRBD2; J: TRBJ2-2; V: TRBV30; size: few; CDR3: CAWRRVSGGNTGELFF
D: .; J: TRBJ2-7; V: TRBV5-4; size: .; CDR3: CASSLGGDSYEQYF
D: .; J: TRBJ1-2; V: TRBV6-5; size: once; CDR3: CASSRTSYGYTF
D: TRBD1; J: TRBJ1-1; V: TRBV9; size: few; CDR3: CASSVVGQSEAFF
D: TRBD2; J: TRBJ2-3; V: TRBV9; size: .; CDR3: CASSGIAGGGTDTQYF
D: .; J: TRBJ2-3; V: TRBV7-2; size: .; CDR3: CASSLRSSPRRTDTQYF
D: TRBD1; J: TRBJ2-1; V: TRBV10-1; size: .; CDR3: CASSERFPGQGAGEQFF
D: TRBD1; J: TRBJ1-2; V: TRBV5-1; size: .; CDR3: CASSYDGQGGYGYTF
D: TRBD2; J: TRBJ2-1; V: TRBV12-5; size: .; CDR3: CASGLGLARNEQFF
D: TRBD2; J: TRBJ2-1; V: TRBV5-1; size: .; CDR3: CASSGTGLAGINEQFF
D: TRBD1; J: TRBJ1-1; V: TRBV27; size: once; CDR3: CASSSTGDTEAFF
D: .; J: TRBJ1-6; V: TRBV5-1; size: .; CDR3: CASSLVPAYRESPLHF
D: .; J: TRBJ1-2; V: TRBV25-1; size: once; CDR3: CASSVEYGYTF
D: TRBD1; J: TRBJ1-6; V: TRBV27; size: .; CDR3: CASSLTGGNSPLHF
D: TRBD1; J: TRBJ1-1; V: TRBV19; size: .; CDR3: CASSIGSDRPVMNTEAFF
D: .; J: TRBJ1-1; V: TRBV6-1; size: .; CDR3: CASSETGRTEAFF
D: .; J: TRBJ1-6; V: TRBV18; size: .; CDR3: CASSPQDSNSPLHF
D: TRBD1; J: TRBJ1-2; V: TRBV3-1/TRBV3-2; size: few; CDR3: CASSQAITGGDNTF
D: .; J: TRBJ1-5; V: TRBV7-2; size: few; CDR3: CASSLALTRAHQPQHF
D: .; J: TRBJ1-1; V: TRBV5-1; size: .; CDR3: CASSAVAGAGSEAFF
D: .; J: TRBJ2-5; V: TRBV11-1; size: .; CDR3: CASSSRQRETQYF
D: TRBD2; J: TRBJ2-5; V: TRBV7-2; size: .; CDR3: CASSLAGTSGVVGETQYF
D: TRBD1; J: TRBJ1-4; V: TRBV12-3/TRBV12-4; size: once; CDR3: CASSPGQLQLFF
D: TRBD2; J: TRBJ2-5; V: TRBV6-5; size: .; CDR3: CASSGLAGGVETQYF
D: .; J: TRBJ1-5; V: TRBV19; size: .; CDR3: CASSIDGQAPWVPQHF
D: TRBD1; J: TRBJ1-5; V: TRBV7-9; size: .; CDR3: CASSLYLGTGAQGNQPQHF
D: .; J: TRBJ1-4; V: TRBV3-1/TRBV3-2; size: .; CDR3: CASSQVSATNEKLFF
D: .; J: TRBJ1-2; V: TRBV28; size: .; CDR3: CASSFAGVGLGYGYTF
D: TRBD2; J: TRBJ2-5; V: TRBV3-1/TRBV3-2; size: .; CDR3: CASSLELAGGPDQYF
D: TRBD1; J: TRBJ2-2; V: TRBV9; size: .; CDR3: CASSGDRGDTGELFF
D: TRBD1; J: TRBJ1-4; V: TRBV5-1; size: .; CDR3: CASSFGQGNEKLFF
D: TRBD2; J: TRBJ2-5; V: TRBV28; size: .; CDR3: CASSLYSGEETQYF
D: .; J: TRBJ1-2; V: TRBV20-1; size: once; CDR3: CSARDKYGYTF
D: .; J: TRBJ2-7; V: TRBV28; size: .; CDR3: CASTPSRFSYEQYF
D: .; J: TRBJ1-2; V: TRBV2; size: .; CDR3: CASSGSTGFGYTF
D: .; J: TRBJ1-1; V: TRBV10-1; size: .; CDR3: CASSESNFGRGTEAFF
D: .; J: TRBJ2-3; V: TRBV4-2; size: once; CDR3: CASGGRQVIASTDTQYF
D: .; J: TRBJ2-3; V: TRBV5-6; size: .; CDR3: CASSLNIGGWSDTQYF
D: TRBD1; J: TRBJ2-7; V: TRBV3-1/TRBV3-2; size: .; CDR3: CASSPRQGAGEQYF